The clone carrying this T cell receptor beta chain was found once. There were TCR beta CDR3 regions amplified from RNA transcripts. HTBI primers drove first-round RT-PCR of the TCR CDR3. From the multiplex PCR reads, TCRdb called clonotypes with MiXCR, one entry per CDR3 protein. The sample shows 20,000 or so distinct CDR3 sequences, under 55% of them seen only once. The sample is drawn from a study of T cells in Graves' hyperthyroidism and ophthalmopathy. Germline CDR1 and CDR2: MDHEN and SYDVKM. CDR3 length: 12 residues. V was pared by 8 bases and J by 1 base, with 9 bases between. The TCR comes from a woman aged 40 to 50 with Graves' hyperthyroidism that later progressed to Graves' ophthalmopathy. This sequence joins TRBV28 and TRBJ2-7; no definite D call. Sample: blood. This CDR3 reads CASGLTSYEQYF. The CDR3 DNA reads TGTGCCAGCGGTCTTACTTCCTACGAGCAGTACTTC.